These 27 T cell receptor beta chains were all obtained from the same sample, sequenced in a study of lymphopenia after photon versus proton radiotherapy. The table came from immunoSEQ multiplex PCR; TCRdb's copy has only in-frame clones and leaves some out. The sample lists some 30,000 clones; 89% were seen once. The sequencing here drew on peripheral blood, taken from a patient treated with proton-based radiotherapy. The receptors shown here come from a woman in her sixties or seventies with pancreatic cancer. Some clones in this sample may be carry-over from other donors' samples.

This CDR3 is CASSLGVREGETQYF. Written as DNA, the CDR3 is TGTGCCAGCAGTTTAGGGGTCAGGGAGGGGGAGACCCAGTACTTC. V gene TRBV28 combines with J gene TRBJ2-5, with 7 bases aligning to TRBD2. The V gene end was trimmed by 2 bases and the J gene end by 5 bases; junction bases not matched to a gene: 8. Germline V CDR1 and CDR2: MDHEN, SYDVKM. The CDR3 spans 15 residues.

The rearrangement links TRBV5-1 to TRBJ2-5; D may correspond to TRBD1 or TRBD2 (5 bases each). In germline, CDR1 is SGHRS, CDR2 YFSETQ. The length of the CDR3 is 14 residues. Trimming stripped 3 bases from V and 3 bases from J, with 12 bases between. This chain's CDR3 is CASSSRVGEETQYF. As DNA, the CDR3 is TGCGCCAGCAGCTCGAGGGTGGGGGAAGAGACCCAGTACTTC.

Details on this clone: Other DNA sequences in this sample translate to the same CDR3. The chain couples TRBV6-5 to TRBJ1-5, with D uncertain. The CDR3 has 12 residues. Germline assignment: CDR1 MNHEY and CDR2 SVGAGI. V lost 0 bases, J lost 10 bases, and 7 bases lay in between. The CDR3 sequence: CASSYSKGPQHF. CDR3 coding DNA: TGTGCCAGCAGTTACTCTAAGGGCCCCCAGCATTTT.

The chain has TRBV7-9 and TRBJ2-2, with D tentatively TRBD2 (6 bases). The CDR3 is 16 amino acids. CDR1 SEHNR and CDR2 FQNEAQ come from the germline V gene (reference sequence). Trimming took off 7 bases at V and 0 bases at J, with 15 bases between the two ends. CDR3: CASTPTGTSNTGELFF. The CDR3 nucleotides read TGTGCCAGCACCCCGACGGGGACTTCGAACACCGGGGAGCTGTTTTTT.

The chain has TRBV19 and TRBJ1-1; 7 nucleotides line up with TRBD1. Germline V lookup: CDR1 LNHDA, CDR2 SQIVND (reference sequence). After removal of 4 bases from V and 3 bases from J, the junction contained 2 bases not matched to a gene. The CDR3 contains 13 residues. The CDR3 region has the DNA TGTGCCAGTAGTAACACAGGGGACACTGAAGCTTTCTTT. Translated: CASSNTGDTEAFF.

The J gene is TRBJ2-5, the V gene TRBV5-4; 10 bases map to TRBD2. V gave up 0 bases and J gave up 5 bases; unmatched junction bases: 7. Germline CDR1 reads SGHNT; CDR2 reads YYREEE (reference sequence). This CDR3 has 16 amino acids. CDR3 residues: CASSLGLAGEGETQYF. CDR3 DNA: TGTGCCAGCAGCTTGGGGCTAGCGGGAGAGGGGGAGACCCAGTACTTC.

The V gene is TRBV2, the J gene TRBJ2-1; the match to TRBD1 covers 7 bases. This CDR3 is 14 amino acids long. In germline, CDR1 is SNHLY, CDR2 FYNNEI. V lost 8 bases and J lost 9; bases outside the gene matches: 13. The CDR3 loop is CASEVKRGRSEQFF. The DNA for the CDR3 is TGTGCCAGCGAGGTTAAGAGGGGGCGGAGTGAGCAGTTCTTC. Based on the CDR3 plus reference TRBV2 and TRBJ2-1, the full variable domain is EPEVTQTPSHQVTQMGQEVILRCVPISNHLYFYWYRQILGQKVEFLVSFYNNEISEKSEIFDDQFSVERPDGSNFTLKIRSTKLEDSAMYFCASEVKRGRSEQFFGPGTRLTVL.

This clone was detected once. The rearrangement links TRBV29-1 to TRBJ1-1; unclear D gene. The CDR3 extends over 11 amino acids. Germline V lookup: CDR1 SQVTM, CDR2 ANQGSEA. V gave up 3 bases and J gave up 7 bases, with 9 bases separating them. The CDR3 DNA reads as TGCAGCGTTGAGCGGACGTTTGAAGCTTTCTTT. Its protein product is CSVERTFEAFF.

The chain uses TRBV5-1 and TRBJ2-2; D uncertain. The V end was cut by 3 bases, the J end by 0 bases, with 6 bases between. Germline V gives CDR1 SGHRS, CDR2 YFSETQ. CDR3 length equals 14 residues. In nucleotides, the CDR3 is TGCGCCAGCAGCTACCTCACGAACACCGGGGAGCTGTTTTTT. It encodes CASSYLTNTGELFF.

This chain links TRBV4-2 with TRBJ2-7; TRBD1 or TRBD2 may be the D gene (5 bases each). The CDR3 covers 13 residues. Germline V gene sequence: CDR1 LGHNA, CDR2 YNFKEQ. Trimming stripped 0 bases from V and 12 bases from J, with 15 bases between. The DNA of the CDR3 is TGTGCCAGCAGCCAAGATTGGGGGAAGTATCTGTACTTC. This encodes CASSQDWGKYLYF.

CDR3 sequence: CASSPDWRTQYF. CDR3 nucleotide sequence: TGTGCCAGTAGTCCGGACTGGCGAACGCAGTATTTT. The chain combines TRBV19 with TRBJ2-3, with a weak D call TRBD2 (5 bases). Deletions cut 5 bases from V and 9 bases from J, with 12 bases between. CDR3 length: 12 residues. Germline V gene sequence: CDR1 LNHDA, CDR2 SQIVND (reference sequence).

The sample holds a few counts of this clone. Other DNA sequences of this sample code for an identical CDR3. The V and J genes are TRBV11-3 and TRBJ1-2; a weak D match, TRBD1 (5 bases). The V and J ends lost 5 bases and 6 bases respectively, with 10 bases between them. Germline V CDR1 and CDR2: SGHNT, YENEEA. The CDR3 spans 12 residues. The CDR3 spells CASSRGENGYTF. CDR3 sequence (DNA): TGTGCCAGCAGCCGAGGGGAAAATGGCTACACCTTC.

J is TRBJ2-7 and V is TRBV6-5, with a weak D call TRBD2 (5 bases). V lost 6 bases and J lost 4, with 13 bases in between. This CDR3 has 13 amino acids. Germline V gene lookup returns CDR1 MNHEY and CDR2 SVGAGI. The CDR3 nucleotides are TGTGCCAGCAGACCCTCTTCGGGATACGAGCAGTACTTC. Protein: CASRPSSGYEQYF.

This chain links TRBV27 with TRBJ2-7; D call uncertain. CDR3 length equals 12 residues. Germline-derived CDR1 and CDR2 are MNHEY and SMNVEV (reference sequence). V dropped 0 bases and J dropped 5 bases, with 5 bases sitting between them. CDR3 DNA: TGTGCCAGCAGTTTATCTGGCGACGAGCAGTACTTC. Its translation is CASSLSGDEQYF.

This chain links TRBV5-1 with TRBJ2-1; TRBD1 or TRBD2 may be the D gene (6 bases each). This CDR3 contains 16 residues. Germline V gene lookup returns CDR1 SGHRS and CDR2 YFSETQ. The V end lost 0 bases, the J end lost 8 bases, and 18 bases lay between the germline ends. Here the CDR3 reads CASSLGLRGAVDEQFF. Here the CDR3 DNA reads TGCGCCAGCAGCTTGGGGTTGAGGGGGGCGGTGGATGAGCAGTTCTTC.

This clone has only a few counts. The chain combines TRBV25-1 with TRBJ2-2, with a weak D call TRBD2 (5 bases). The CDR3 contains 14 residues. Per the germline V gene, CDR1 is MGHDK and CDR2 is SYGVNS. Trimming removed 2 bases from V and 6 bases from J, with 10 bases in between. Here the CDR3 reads CASSELGIPGELFF. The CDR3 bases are TGTGCCAGCAGTGAACTCGGGATCCCCGGGGAGCTGTTTTTT. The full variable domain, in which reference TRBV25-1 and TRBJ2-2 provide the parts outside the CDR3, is EADIYQTPRYLVIGTGKKITLECSQTMGHDKMYWYQQDPGMELHLIHYSYGVNSTEKGDLSSESTVSRIRTEHFPLTLESARPSHTSQYLCASSELGIPGELFFGEGSRLTVL.

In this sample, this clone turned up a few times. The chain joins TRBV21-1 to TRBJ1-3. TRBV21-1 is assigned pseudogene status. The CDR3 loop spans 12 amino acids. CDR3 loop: CASSRSWNTIYF. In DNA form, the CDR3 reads TGTGCCAGCAGCAGATCCTGGAACACCATATATTTT.

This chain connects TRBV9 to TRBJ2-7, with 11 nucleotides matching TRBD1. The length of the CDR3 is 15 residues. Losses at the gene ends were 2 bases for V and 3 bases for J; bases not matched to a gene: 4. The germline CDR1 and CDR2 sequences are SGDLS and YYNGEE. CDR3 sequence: CASSVGQGALYEQYF. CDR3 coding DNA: TGTGCCAGCAGCGTCGGACAGGGGGCCCTCTACGAGCAGTACTTC.

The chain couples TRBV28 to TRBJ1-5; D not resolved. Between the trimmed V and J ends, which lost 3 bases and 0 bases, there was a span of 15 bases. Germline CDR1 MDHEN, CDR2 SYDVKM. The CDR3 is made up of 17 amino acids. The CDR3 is CASSFRELLISNQPQHF. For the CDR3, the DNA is TGTGCCAGCAGTTTCCGGGAGCTCCTTATTAGCAATCAGCCCCAGCATTTT.

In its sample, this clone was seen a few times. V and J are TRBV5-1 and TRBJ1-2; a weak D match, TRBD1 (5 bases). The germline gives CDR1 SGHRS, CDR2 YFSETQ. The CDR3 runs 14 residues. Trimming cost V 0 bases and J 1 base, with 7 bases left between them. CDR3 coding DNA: TGCGCCAGCAGCTTGGACGACAGTAACTATGGCTACACCTTC. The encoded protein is CASSLDDSNYGYTF.

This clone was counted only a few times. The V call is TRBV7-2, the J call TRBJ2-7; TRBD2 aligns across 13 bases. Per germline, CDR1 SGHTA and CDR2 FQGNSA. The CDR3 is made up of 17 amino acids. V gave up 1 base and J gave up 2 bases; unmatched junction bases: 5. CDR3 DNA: TGTGCCAGCAGCTTAGGGTCCGGGACTAGCGGGACCTACGAGCAGTACTTC. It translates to CASSLGSGTSGTYEQYF.

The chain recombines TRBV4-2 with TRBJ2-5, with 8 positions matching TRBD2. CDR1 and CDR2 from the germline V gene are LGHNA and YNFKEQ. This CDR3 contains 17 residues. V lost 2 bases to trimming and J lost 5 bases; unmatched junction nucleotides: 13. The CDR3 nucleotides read TGTGCCAGCAGCCAAAATATGTTCTCGCGGGGGGCGGAGACCCAGTACTTC. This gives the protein CASSQNMFSRGAETQYF.

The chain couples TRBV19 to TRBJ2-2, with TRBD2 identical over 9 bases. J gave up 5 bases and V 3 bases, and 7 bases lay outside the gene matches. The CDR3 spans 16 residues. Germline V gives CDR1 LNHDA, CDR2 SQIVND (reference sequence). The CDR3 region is CASSMGGLAGTGELFF. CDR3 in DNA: TGTGCCAGTAGTATGGGGGGACTAGCTGGAACCGGGGAGCTGTTTTTT.

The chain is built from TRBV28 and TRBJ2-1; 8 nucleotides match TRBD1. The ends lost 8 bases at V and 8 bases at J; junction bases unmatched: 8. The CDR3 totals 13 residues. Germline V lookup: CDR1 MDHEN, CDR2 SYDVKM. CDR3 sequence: CASSAGGTDEQFF. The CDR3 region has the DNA TGTGCCAGCTCGGCAGGGGGCACGGATGAGCAGTTCTTC.

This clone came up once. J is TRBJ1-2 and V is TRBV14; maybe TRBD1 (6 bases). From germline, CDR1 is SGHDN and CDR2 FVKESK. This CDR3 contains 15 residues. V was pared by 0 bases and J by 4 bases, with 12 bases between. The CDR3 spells CASSQDTRTAYGYTF. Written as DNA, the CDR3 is TGTGCCAGCAGCCAAGATACCCGGACAGCCTATGGCTACACCTTC.

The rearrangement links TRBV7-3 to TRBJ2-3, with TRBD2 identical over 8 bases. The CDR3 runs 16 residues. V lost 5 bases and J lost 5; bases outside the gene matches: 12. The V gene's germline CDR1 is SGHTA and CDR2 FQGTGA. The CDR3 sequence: CASSPRGAGAGDTQYF. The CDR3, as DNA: TGTGCCAGCAGCCCCCGGGGAGCGGGAGCCGGAGATACGCAGTATTTT.

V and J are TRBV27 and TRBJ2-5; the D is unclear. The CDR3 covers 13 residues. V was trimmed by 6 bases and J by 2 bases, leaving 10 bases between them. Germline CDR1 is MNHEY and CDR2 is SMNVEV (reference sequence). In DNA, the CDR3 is TGTGCCAGCAGCCCTCCCCCTCAAGAGACCCAGTACTTC. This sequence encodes CASSPPPQETQYF.